This TCR beta chain was identified in a study of beta chain features in type 1 diabetes. Overall study results and limits: When VDJ junctions were examined, type 1 diabetes patients showed fewer insertions and more deletions.

Isolated RNA was reverse transcribed in full, so expressed TCRB transcripts were sequenced. Sequenced by immunoSEQ multiplex PCR; TCRdb stores in-frame clones only, minus some. The sample consists of 250,000 to 350,000 clones, approximately 14% of them appearing once. This clone was detected only a few times. Its specificity is not known. Trimming cost V 4 bases and J 4 bases, with 7 bases left between them. Germline V gene sequence: CDR1 MNHEY, CDR2 SVGAGI. The CDR3 has 12 residues. This clonotype originated in a man aged 25 to 45 in good health. What was sequenced was central memory CD4+ T cells from blood. The genes are TRBV6-5 and TRBJ1-2; D is unresolved. The CDR3 DNA sequence: TGTGCCAGCAGTTCGGGAATCTATGGCTACACCTTC. It encodes CASSSGIYGYTF.